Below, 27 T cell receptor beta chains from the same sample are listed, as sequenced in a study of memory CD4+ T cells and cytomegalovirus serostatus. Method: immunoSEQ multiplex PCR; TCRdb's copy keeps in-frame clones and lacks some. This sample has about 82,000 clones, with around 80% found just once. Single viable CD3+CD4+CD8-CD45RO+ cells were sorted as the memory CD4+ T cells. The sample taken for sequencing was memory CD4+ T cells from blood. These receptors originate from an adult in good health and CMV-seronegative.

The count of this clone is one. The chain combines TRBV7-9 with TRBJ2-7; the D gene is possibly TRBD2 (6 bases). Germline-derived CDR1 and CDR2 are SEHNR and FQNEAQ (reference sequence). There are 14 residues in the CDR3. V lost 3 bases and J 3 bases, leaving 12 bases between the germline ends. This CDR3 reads CASSLGGKDYEQYF. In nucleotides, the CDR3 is TGTGCCAGCAGCTTGGGCGGGAAAGACTACGAGCAGTACTTC.

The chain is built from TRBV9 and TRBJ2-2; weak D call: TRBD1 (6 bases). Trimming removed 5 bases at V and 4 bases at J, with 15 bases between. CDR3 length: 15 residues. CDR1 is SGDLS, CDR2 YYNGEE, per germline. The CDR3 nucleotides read TGTGCCAGCAGTACCGGGACATATGGCACCGGGGAGCTGTTTTTT. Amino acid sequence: CASSTGTYGTGELFF.

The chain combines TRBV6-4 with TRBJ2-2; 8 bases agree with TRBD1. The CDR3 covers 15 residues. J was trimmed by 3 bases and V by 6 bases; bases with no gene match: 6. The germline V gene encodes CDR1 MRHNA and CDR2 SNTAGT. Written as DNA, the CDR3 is TGTGCCAGCAGCGCCCAGGGGGCGGACACCGGGGAGCTGTTTTTT. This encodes CASSAQGADTGELFF.

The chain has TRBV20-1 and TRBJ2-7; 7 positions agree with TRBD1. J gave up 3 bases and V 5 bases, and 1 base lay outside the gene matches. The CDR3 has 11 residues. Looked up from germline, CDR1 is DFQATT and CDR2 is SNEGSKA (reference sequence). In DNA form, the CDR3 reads TGCAGTGCTTGGACAGGCTACGAGCAGTACTTC. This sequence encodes CSAWTGYEQYF.

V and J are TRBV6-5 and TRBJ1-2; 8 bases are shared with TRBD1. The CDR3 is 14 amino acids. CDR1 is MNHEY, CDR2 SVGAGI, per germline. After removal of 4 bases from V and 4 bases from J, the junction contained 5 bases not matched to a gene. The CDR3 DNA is TGTGCCAGCAGTTCGGGACAGGCCAGCTATGGCTACACCTTC. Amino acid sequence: CASSSGQASYGYTF.

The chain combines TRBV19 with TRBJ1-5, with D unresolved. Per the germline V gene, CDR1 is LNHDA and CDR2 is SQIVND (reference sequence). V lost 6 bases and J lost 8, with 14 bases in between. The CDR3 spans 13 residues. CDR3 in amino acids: CASSLRTAEPQHF. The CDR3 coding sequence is TGTGCCAGTAGCCTGAGAACAGCCGAGCCCCAGCATTTT.

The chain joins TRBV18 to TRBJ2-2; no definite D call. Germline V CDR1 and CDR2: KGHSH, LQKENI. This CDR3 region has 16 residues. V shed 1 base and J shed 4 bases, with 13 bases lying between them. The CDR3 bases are TGTGCCAGCTCACCACGGCCCGGAGTGGTCACCGGGGAGCTGTTTTTT. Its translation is CASSPRPGVVTGELFF.

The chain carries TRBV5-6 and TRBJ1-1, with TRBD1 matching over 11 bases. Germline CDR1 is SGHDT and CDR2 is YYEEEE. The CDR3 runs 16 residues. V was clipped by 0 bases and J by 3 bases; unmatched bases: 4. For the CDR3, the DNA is TGTGCCAGCAGCTTGGGGACAGGGGGCGCGTACACTGAAGCTTTCTTT. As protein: CASSLGTGGAYTEAFF.

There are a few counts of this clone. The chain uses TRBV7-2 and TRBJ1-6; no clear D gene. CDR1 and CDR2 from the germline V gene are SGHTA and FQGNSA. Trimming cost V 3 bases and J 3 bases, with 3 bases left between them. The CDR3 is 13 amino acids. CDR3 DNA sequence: TGTGCCAGCAGCTTTGGCTATAATTCACCCCTCCACTTT. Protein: CASSFGYNSPLHF.

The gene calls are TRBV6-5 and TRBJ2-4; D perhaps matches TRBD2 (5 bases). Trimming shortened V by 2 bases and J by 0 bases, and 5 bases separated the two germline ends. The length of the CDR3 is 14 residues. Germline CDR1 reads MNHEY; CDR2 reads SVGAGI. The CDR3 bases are TGTGCCAGCAGTTACGGGAGAGCCAAAAACATTCAGTACTTC. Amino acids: CASSYGRAKNIQYF.

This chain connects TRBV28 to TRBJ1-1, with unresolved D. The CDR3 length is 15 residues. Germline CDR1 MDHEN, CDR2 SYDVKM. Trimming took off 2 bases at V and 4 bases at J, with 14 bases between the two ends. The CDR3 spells CASSLAAAGGTEAFF. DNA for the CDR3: TGTGCCAGCAGTTTAGCGGCTGCCGGCGGCACTGAAGCTTTCTTT.

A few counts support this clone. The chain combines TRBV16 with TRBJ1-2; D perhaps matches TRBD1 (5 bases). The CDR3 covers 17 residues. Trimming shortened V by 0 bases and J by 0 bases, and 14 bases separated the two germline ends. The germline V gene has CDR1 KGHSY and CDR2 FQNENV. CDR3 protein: CASSQSVTGETNYGYTF. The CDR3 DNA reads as TGTGCCAGCAGCCAATCGGTCACAGGAGAGACTAACTATGGCTACACCTTC.

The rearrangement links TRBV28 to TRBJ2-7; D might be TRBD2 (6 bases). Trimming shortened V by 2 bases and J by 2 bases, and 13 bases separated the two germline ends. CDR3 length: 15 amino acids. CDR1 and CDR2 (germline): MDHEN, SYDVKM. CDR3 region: CASSLATAGPYEQYF. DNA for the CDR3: TGTGCCAGCAGTTTAGCAACCGCGGGGCCCTACGAGCAGTACTTC.

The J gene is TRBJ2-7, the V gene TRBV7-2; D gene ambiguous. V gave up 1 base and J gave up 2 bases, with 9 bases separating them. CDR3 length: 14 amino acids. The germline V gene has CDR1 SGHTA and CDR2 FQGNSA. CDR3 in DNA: TGTGCCAGCAGCTTAGAACACAGAACCTACGAGCAGTACTTC. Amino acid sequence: CASSLEHRTYEQYF.

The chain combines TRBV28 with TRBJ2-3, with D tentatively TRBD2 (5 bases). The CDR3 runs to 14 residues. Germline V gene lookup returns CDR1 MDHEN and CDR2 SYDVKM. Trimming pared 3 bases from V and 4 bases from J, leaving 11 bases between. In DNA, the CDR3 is TGTGCCAGCAGTTTCTCGGGGTTGGCAGATACGCAGTATTTT. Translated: CASSFSGLADTQYF.

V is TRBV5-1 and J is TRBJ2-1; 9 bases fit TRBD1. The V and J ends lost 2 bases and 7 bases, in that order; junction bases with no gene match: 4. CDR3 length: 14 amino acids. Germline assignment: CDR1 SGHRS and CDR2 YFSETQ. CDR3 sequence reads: CASSLGQGLNEQFF. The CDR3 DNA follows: TGCGCCAGCAGCTTAGGACAGGGGTTAAATGAGCAGTTCTTC.

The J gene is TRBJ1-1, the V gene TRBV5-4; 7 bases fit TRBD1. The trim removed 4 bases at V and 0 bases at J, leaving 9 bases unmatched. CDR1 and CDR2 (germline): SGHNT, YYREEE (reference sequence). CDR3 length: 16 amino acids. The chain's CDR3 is CASSTLTGTLNTEAFF. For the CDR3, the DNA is TGTGCCAGCAGCACCTTGACAGGGACGTTGAACACTGAAGCTTTCTTT.

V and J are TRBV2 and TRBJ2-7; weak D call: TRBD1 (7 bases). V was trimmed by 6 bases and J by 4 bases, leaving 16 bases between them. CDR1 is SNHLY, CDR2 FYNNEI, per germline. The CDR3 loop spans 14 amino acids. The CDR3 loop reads CASSEQGGGYEQYF. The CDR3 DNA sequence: TGTGCCAGCAGCGAGCAGGGGGGTGGTTACGAGCAGTACTTC.

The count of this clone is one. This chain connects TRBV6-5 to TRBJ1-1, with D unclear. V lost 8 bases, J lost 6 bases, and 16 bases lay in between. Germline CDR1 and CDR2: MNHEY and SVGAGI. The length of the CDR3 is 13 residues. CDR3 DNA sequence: TGTGCCAGCGGCGCAGGACGGCCGCCTGAAGCTTTCTTT. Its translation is CASGAGRPPEAFF.

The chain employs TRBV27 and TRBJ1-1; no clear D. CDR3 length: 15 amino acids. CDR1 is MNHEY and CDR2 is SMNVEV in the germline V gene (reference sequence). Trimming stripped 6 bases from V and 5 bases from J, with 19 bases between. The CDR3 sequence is CASSPGSTQTTEAFF. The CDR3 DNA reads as TGTGCCAGCAGCCCCGGGTCAACTCAGACGACTGAAGCTTTCTTT.

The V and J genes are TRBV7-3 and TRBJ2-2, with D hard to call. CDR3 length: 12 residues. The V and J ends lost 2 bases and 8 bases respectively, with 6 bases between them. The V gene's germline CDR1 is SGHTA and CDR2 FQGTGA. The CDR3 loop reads CASSLLMGELFF. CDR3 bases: TGTGCCAGCAGCTTATTAATGGGGGAGCTGTTTTTT.

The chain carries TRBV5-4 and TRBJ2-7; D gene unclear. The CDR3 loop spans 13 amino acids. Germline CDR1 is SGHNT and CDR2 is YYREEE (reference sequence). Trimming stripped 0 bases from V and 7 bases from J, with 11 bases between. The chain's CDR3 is CASSLDSNKEQYF. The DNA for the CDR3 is TGTGCCAGCAGCTTGGACAGTAATAAGGAGCAGTACTTC.

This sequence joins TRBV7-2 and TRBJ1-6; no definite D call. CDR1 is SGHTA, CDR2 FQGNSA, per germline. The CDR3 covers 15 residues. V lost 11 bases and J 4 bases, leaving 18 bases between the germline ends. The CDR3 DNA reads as TGTGCCGGTAGATCGGCAGCCATATATAATTCACCCCTCCACTTT. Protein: CAGRSAAIYNSPLHF.

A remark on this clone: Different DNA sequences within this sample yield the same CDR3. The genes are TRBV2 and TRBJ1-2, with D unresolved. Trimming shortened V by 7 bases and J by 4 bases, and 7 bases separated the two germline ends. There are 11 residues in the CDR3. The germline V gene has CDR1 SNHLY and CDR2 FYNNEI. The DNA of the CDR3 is TGTGCCAGCAACCGTGGCTATGGCTACACCTTC. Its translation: CASNRGYGYTF. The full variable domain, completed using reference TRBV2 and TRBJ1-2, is EPEVTQTPSHQVTQMGQEVILRCVPISNHLYFYWYRQILGQKVEFLVSFYNNEISEKSEIFDDQFSVERPDGSNFTLKIRSTKLEDSAMYFCASNRGYGYTFGSGTRLTVV.

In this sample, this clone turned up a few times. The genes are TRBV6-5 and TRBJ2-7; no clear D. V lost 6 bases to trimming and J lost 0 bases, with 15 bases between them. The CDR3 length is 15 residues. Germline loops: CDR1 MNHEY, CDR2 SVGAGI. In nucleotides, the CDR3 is TGTGCCAGCAGACCCGACACGTGGGCCTCCTACGAGCAGTACTTC. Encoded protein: CASRPDTWASYEQYF.

The CDR3 DNA is TGTGCCAGCATACTAGCGAACGAGCAGTTCTTC. This sequence encodes CASILANEQFF. This chain links TRBV2 with TRBJ2-1; 7 positions agree with TRBD2. The CDR3 consists of 11 residues. V shed 7 bases and J 10 bases; nucleotides not matched to a gene: 4. Germline V gene lookup returns CDR1 SNHLY and CDR2 FYNNEI. Complete variable domain (other parts from reference TRBV2 and TRBJ2-1): EPEVTQTPSHQVTQMGQEVILRCVPISNHLYFYWYRQILGQKVEFLVSFYNNEISEKSEIFDDQFSVERPDGSNFTLKIRSTKLEDSAMYFCASILANEQFFGPGTRLTVL.

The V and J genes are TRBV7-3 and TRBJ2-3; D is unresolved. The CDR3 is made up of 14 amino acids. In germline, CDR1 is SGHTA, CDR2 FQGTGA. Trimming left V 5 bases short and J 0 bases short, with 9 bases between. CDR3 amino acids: CASSVGSSTDTQYF. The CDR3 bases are TGTGCCAGCAGCGTGGGGTCTAGCACAGATACGCAGTATTTT.